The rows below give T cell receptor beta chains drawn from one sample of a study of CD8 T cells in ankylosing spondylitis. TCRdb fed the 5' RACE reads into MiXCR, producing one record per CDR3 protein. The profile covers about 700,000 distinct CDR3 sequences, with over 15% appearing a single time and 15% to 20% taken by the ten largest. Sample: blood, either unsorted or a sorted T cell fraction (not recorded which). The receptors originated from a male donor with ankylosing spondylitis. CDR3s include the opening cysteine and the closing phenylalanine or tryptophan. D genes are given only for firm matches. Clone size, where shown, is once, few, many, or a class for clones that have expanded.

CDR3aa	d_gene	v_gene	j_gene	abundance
CASILGTAGGEQYF	.	TRBV5-1	TRBJ2-7	.
CASSVGATGIVDEQFF	TRBD1	TRBV9	TRBJ2-1	few
CASSLGRDRSTDTQYF	TRBD1	TRBV5-1	TRBJ2-3	few
CASSQEWETQYF	.	TRBV3-1	TRBJ2-5	.
CASAFSSTDTQYF	.	TRBV12-3/TRBV12-4	TRBJ2-3	.
CSARDRQAAYNEQFF	.	TRBV20-1	TRBJ2-1	.
CASSQLGTPNTEAFF	.	TRBV4-1	TRBJ1-1	few
CSARGWTGESQETQYF	TRBD1	TRBV20-1	TRBJ2-5	many
CASSQGWSNYGYTF	.	TRBV3-1	TRBJ1-2	few
CASSGLALKPGVARDEQFF	TRBD2	TRBV6-1	TRBJ2-1	few
CSARDLSGGGNEQFF	TRBD2	TRBV20-1	TRBJ2-1	few
CASSLEVAGGETQYF	TRBD2	TRBV7-2	TRBJ2-5	.
CSARDHRQFYEQYF	.	TRBV20-1	TRBJ2-7	.
CASSGRTGMVNEQYF	TRBD1	TRBV2	TRBJ2-7	.
CSVEEYGTDTQYF	.	TRBV29-1	TRBJ2-3	many
CASISVAGDLNEQFF	TRBD2	TRBV10-2	TRBJ2-1	.
CASSLAGPYTDTQYF	.	TRBV7-8	TRBJ2-3	.
CSARASPLPKNEQFF	.	TRBV20-1	TRBJ2-1	.
CASSLTVYNSPLHF	.	TRBV5-1	TRBJ1-6	few
CASGRGTSGSYEQYF	TRBD2	TRBV6-1	TRBJ2-7	.
CASGLGHHNEQFF	.	TRBV9	TRBJ2-1	once
CASSEYTDTEAFF	.	TRBV25-1	TRBJ1-1	.
CSASWGRGYEQYF	.	TRBV20-1	TRBJ2-7	few
CASTHNQGAQNTEAFF	TRBD1	TRBV6-1	TRBJ1-1	few
CASSLEASGHEQYF	TRBD2	TRBV7-8	TRBJ2-7	.
CASSQDGVGTEAFF	.	TRBV6-1	TRBJ1-1	few
CASSLYGLNSPLHF	.	TRBV12-3/TRBV12-4	TRBJ1-6	few
CASGDISYEQYF	.	TRBV12-3/TRBV12-4	TRBJ2-7	.
CASSRGESPFVGYTF	.	TRBV3-1	TRBJ1-2	few
CASGVDYGYTF	.	TRBV28	TRBJ1-2	few
CASSSRTGPEAFF	TRBD1	TRBV19	TRBJ1-1	few
CASSQEGDRVDGYTF	TRBD1	TRBV3-1	TRBJ1-2	.
CASSLGRTLHEQYF	.	TRBV11-1	TRBJ2-7	few
CSAQLGNYEETQYF	.	TRBV20-1	TRBJ2-5	.
CASSQEGRSYGYTF	.	TRBV3-1	TRBJ1-2	.
CASSFGTGLEQYF	TRBD1	TRBV5-6	TRBJ2-7	few
CASSPPRGATDTQYF	.	TRBV7-9	TRBJ2-3	.
CASSEAGGQAKNIQYF	TRBD2	TRBV2	TRBJ2-4	.
CASSPPGTGIYNEQFF	TRBD1	TRBV4-1	TRBJ2-1	.
CASSGGLAAQETQYF	TRBD2	TRBV11-2	TRBJ2-5	few
CASSRTISEGKFF	.	TRBV4-1	TRBJ2-1	.
CASSQGQTGSGKLFF	.	TRBV3-1	TRBJ1-4	.
CASSDGGGQYNEQFF	.	TRBV25-1	TRBJ2-1	few
CSARDDRVISQPQHF	TRBD1	TRBV20-1	TRBJ1-5	.
CSVGLAGVGTQYF	TRBD2	TRBV29-1	TRBJ2-5	.
CASISGSEDTQYF	TRBD2	TRBV18	TRBJ2-3	.
CASSESRGGGEQYF	.	TRBV25-1	TRBJ2-7	.
CASSAGTSGLETQYF	TRBD2	TRBV12-3/TRBV12-4	TRBJ2-5	few
CASSETRDSNQPQHF	.	TRBV6-1	TRBJ1-5	many
CASSRERGGRPNTGELFF	TRBD2	TRBV6-1	TRBJ2-2	.
CASSPVAGSSTDTQYF	TRBD2	TRBV5-1	TRBJ2-3	.